The sequence of this T cell receptor (beta chain) was determined in a study of T cell repertoires in cytomegalovirus infection. Turning to the study itself: The authors relied on CMV epitopes, both recently identified HLA-C-restricted and well-studied HLA-B-restricted. Matching HLA type, along with CMV infection, was indicated by public TCR beta signatures. Findings and caveats of the study: Clonotypes of TCR beta that were HLA-C-restricted and CMV-specific dominated the ex vivo response. Cumulative frequency (of public TCR beta family members) identified carriers of CMV plus the relevant HLA.

Comment on this clonotype: The antigen remains unidentified.

TCRdb used MiXCR to reprocess the reads, holding one entry per CDR3 protein. The data show nearly 700,000 distinct CDR3 sequences, around a third seen once. Trimming removed 6 bases from V and 3 bases from J, with 6 bases in between. The CDR3 is 11 amino acids. Germline V CDR1 and CDR2: MNHEY, SVGAGI. The source was cultured PBMCs, collected from culture after CMV antigen stimulation. The receptor was isolated from a human donor in good health (CMV status not recorded). Some clones in this sample may be carry-over from other donors' samples. V usage is TRBV6-5 and J usage is TRBJ2-7; D is ambiguous. CDR3 region: CASSNLYEQYF. DNA for the CDR3: TGTGCCAGCAGCAATCTCTACGAGCAGTACTTC.